The clone carrying this TCR beta chain turned up a few times. Its antigen is undetermined. These data are taken from a study of T cell repertoires in cytomegalovirus infection. About the study: An indication of both CMV infection and matching HLA type came from public TCR beta signatures. Study-level findings and limits: Cumulative public TCR beta family frequency identified CMV carriers with the relevant HLA. The ex vivo response was dominated by HLA-C-restricted CMV-specific TCR beta clonotypes.

Using its own MiXCR run on the reads, TCRdb lists one record per CDR3 protein. The table lists approximately 190,000 distinct CDR3 sequences, under 30% of them singletons. The CDR3 sequence is 16 residues long. Trimming took 5 bases from V and 2 from J, leaving 13 bases between them. Sequencing was done on a sample of PBMCs. This receptor was taken from a human donor in good health (CMV status not recorded). Some clones in this sample may be carry-over from other donors' samples. The chain uses TRBV12-3 or TRBV12-4 and TRBJ1-6; D not resolved. CDR3 nucleotides: TGTGCCAGCAGTCGAGAACTGGGTACCTATAATTCACCCCTCCACTTT. This codes for CASSRELGTYNSPLHF.